The 31 T cell receptor beta chains below were found in one sample sequenced in a study of human T cells and chemical hapten exposure. Time point described: patch test 2, 6 weeks after DPC sensitization. The treatment was: therapeutic diphenylcyclopropenone sensitization with weekly scalp DPC. TCRdb independently ran MiXCR on the RACE reads; one entry per CDR3 protein. The data contain just over 350,000 distinct CDR3 sequences, about 6% of them singletons. This sample comprised whole blood, obtained in connection with sensitization to the hapten diphenylcyclopropenone (DPC). These receptors originate from a woman between 18 and 30 years old with alopecia areata. Some clones in this sample may be carry-over from other donors' samples.

There are many counts of this clonotype. The chain joins TRBV7-2 to TRBJ2-1; the match to TRBD2 covers 10 bases. Unmatched junction bases numbered 6, after V lost 0 bases and J lost 7 bases. The germline CDR1 and CDR2 sequences are SGHTA and FQGNSA. CDR3 length: 16 amino acids. CDR3 region: CASSLAPSGGVNEQFF. The CDR3 bases are TGTGCCAGCAGCTTAGCGCCTAGCGGGGGAGTGAATGAGCAGTTCTTC.

This clonotype was counted a few times. The rearrangement uses TRBV2 and TRBJ1-4; D gene uncertain. Per germline, CDR1 SNHLY and CDR2 FYNNEI. V lost 7 bases to trimming and J lost 8 bases, with 11 bases between them. The CDR3 is 12 residues long. The CDR3 loop is CASKEDGEKLFF. The CDR3 region has the DNA TGTGCCAGCAAGGAGGACGGGGAAAAACTGTTTTTT.

This clonotype was observed a few times. V gene TRBV6-2 or TRBV6-3 combines with J gene TRBJ2-3; 7 bases fit TRBD2. The CDR3 is 19 residues long. The germline CDR1 and CDR2 sequences are MNHEY and SVGEGT. The J segment lost 0 bases and the V segment lost 0 bases, leaving 12 bases of the junction unmatched. The DNA for the CDR3 is TGTGCCAGCAGTTACTCGAGAACTAGCGCGGGCAAAAGCACAGATACGCAGTATTTT. This sequence encodes CASSYSRTSAGKSTDTQYF.

V is TRBV9 and J is TRBJ2-2; no clear D gene. This CDR3 has 15 residues. Germline CDR1 SGDLS, CDR2 YYNGEE. Trimming stripped 1 base from V and 0 bases from J, with 7 bases between. This CDR3 is CASSVRTTNTGELFF. The CDR3 DNA follows: TGTGCCAGCAGCGTAAGGACGACGAACACCGGGGAGCTGTTTTTT.

A few counts support this clonotype. This chain joins TRBV5-1 and TRBJ1-5, with 8 bases identical to TRBD1. The germline V gene encodes CDR1 SGHRS and CDR2 YFSETQ. V shed 0 bases and J 7 bases; nucleotides not matched to a gene: 6. The CDR3 is made up of 15 amino acids. CDR3 nucleotides: TGCGCCAGCAGCTTGGACGGGACAGGTCCCCAGCCCCAGCATTTT. Encoded protein: CASSLDGTGPQPQHF.

V gene TRBV7-9 combines with J gene TRBJ2-2; no definite D call. Trimming shortened V by 4 bases and J by 1 base, and 7 bases separated the two germline ends. CDR3 length: 14 residues. Looked up from germline, CDR1 is SEHNR and CDR2 is FQNEAQ (reference sequence). Here the CDR3 DNA reads TGTGCCAGCAGCTCACGGATGAACACCGGGGAGCTGTTTTTT. As protein: CASSSRMNTGELFF.

This clonotype occurred a few times. The V gene is TRBV2, the J gene TRBJ1-5; D is uncertain. The germline V gene has CDR1 SNHLY and CDR2 FYNNEI. V dropped 2 bases and J dropped 5 bases, with 7 bases sitting between them. This CDR3 region has 13 residues. The CDR3 loop is CASSESWDQPQHF. As DNA, the CDR3 is TGTGCCAGCAGTGAATCTTGGGATCAGCCCCAGCATTTT.

This clonotype was detected many times. V is TRBV7-2 and J is TRBJ1-5; D not resolved. The CDR3 spans 14 residues. In germline, CDR1 is SGHTA, CDR2 FQGNSA. V lost 5 bases, J lost 4 bases, and 12 bases lay in between. CDR3 loop: CASSTSGVNQPQHF. In nucleotides, the CDR3 is TGTGCCAGCAGCACAAGTGGGGTAAATCAGCCCCAGCATTTT.

This clonotype was recorded a few times. This chain uses TRBV12-3 or TRBV12-4 with TRBJ2-3, with 10 positions matching TRBD2. V dropped 6 bases and J dropped 0; count of bases not matched to a gene: 12. This CDR3 has 18 amino acids. CDR3: CASRPPRSGGYSTDTQYF. In nucleotides, the CDR3 is TGTGCCAGCAGACCCCCCCGTAGCGGGGGGTACAGCACAGATACGCAGTATTTT.

This clonotype has a count of ten or more. The rearrangement links TRBV5-8 to TRBJ1-1, with a weak D call TRBD1 (5 bases). Germline CDR1 SGHTS, CDR2 YDEGEE. This CDR3 comprises 14 residues. V was clipped by 7 bases and J by 1 base, with 14 bases between them. The CDR3 nucleotides read TGTGCCAGCTCCTGGGACGGTCGGAACACTGAAGCTTTCTTT. As protein: CASSWDGRNTEAFF.

The gene calls are TRBV7-9 and TRBJ1-4; 7 bases fit TRBD1. The ends lost 5 bases at V and 8 bases at J; junction bases unmatched: 11. CDR1 and CDR2 (germline): SEHNR, FQNEAQ (reference sequence). The CDR3 covers 15 residues. The chain's CDR3 is CASSPPFGQVEKLFF. The CDR3 nucleotides are TGTGCCAGCAGCCCCCCTTTTGGACAGGTGGAAAAACTGTTTTTT.

The chain employs TRBV10-3 and TRBJ1-5; D is ambiguous. V was shortened by 4 bases and J by 0 bases, with 7 bases between the two germline ends. The CDR3 is made up of 14 amino acids. The germline V gene encodes CDR1 ENHRY and CDR2 SYGVKD. Here the CDR3 reads CAISGRNSNQPQHF. CDR3 nucleotides: TGTGCCATCAGTGGGAGAAATAGCAATCAGCCCCAGCATTTT.

This clonotype was seen only a few times. The chain is built from TRBV28 and TRBJ2-7, with D possibly being TRBD1 or TRBD2 (5 bases each). V lost 2 bases, J lost 6 bases, and 23 bases lay in between. Germline CDR1 is MDHEN and CDR2 is SYDVKM. The CDR3 has 17 amino acids. The CDR3 region is CASSLPGGLTTESEQYF. The DNA of the CDR3 is TGTGCCAGCAGTTTACCGGGCGGGCTGACGACAGAGAGCGAGCAGTACTTC.

This sequence joins TRBV5-1 and TRBJ2-5; tentative D call: TRBD1 (5 bases). The CDR3 contains 15 residues. Trimming cost V 4 bases and J 4 bases, with 17 bases left between them. Germline-derived CDR1 and CDR2 are SGHRS and YFSETQ. The CDR3 bases are TGCGCCAGCAGCACCTACCAAGGGGCCGGAGAGACCCAGTACTTC. Its protein is CASSTYQGAGETQYF.

This clonotype was counted many times. The chain employs TRBV7-3 and TRBJ2-2; D is unclear. CDR3 length equals 17 residues. The ends were cut back, 4 bases at V and 2 bases at J, with 17 bases in the middle. CDR1 and CDR2 from the germline V gene are SGHTA and FQGTGA. The CDR3 coding sequence is TGTGCCAGCAGCTCCAGCCCCGCAAGGGCTAACACCGGGGAGCTGTTTTTT. Protein product: CASSSSPARANTGELFF.

This clonotype was counted a few times. The rearrangement links TRBV20-1 to TRBJ2-1; perhaps TRBD1 as D (6 bases). V lost 3 bases to trimming and J lost 0 bases, with 12 bases between them. The CDR3 loop spans 15 amino acids. The germline CDR1 and CDR2 sequences are DFQATT and SNEGSKA (reference sequence). The CDR3 here is CSASPTGSSYNEQFF. The CDR3 DNA follows: TGCAGTGCTAGTCCTACAGGGAGCTCCTACAATGAGCAGTTCTTC.

This clonotype was counted at least ten times. The chain couples TRBV6-5 to TRBJ1-5; the D is unclear. V gave up 2 bases and J gave up 10 bases, with 12 bases separating them. The CDR3 runs 13 residues. CDR1 and CDR2 from the germline V gene are MNHEY and SVGAGI. DNA for the CDR3: TGTGCCAGCAGTTACAGTTCTCCACCTCCCCAGCATTTT. Its protein product is CASSYSSPPPQHF.

This clonotype was counted between two and nine times. The V call is TRBV29-1, the J call TRBJ2-3, with a possible D match to TRBD2 (5 bases). Germline values: CDR1 SQVTM, CDR2 ANQGSEA. This CDR3 has 14 residues. Trimming removed 3 bases from V and 0 bases from J, with 10 bases in between. In nucleotides, the CDR3 is TGCAGCGTTGATTCCGGGGTTAGCACAGATACGCAGTATTTT. Its protein product is CSVDSGVSTDTQYF.

Ten or more counts support this clonotype. This rearrangement joins TRBV18 to TRBJ2-1, with D perhaps matching TRBD1 (5 bases). Germline loops: CDR1 KGHSH, CDR2 LQKENI. Trimming shortened V by 0 bases and J by 4 bases, and 10 bases separated the two germline ends. The CDR3 length is 15 residues. Here the CDR3 reads CASSPPGQRYNEQFF. The CDR3 DNA follows: TGTGCCAGCTCACCACCCGGACAACGATACAATGAGCAGTTCTTC. Full variable domain (outside the CDR3, taken from reference TRBV18 and TRBJ2-1): NAGVMQNPRHLVRRRGQEARLRCSPMKGHSHVYWYRQLPEEGLKFMVYLQKENIIDESGMPKERFSAEFPKEGPSILRIQQVVRGDSAAYFCASSPPGQRYNEQFFGPGTRLTVL.

The chain carries TRBV4-3 and TRBJ1-4, with 7 bases lining up with TRBD1. Germline V gene data show CDR1 as LGHNA and CDR2 as YSLEER. CDR3 length equals 16 residues. J gave up 5 bases and V 2 bases, and 8 bases lay outside the gene matches. CDR3 region: CASSQLTGSINEKLFF. The DNA of the CDR3 is TGCGCCAGCAGCCAACTGACAGGGAGCATCAATGAAAAACTGTTTTTT.

V usage is TRBV7-2 and J usage is TRBJ1-3; D might be TRBD1 (5 bases). Trimming shortened V by 1 base and J by 2 bases, and 9 bases separated the two germline ends. This CDR3 has 15 amino acids. CDR1 and CDR2 from the germline V gene are SGHTA and FQGNSA. Here the CDR3 reads CASSLGAGAGNTIYF. The CDR3 coding sequence is TGTGCCAGCAGCTTAGGGGCGGGGGCTGGAAACACCATATATTTT.

Ten or more counts support this clonotype. The V call is TRBV12-3 or TRBV12-4, the J call TRBJ2-3, with TRBD2 identical over 9 bases. The CDR3 runs to 15 residues. Trimming took 3 bases from V and 6 from J; bases not matched to a gene: 7. The CDR3 DNA sequence: TGTGCCAGCAGTTTTGGTTCTAGCGGGGCCGATACGCAGTATTTT. Its translation: CASSFGSSGADTQYF.

This clonotype has at least ten counts. The chain couples TRBV4-3 to TRBJ2-3; D might be TRBD1 or TRBD2, each matching 5 bases. Germline lookup yields CDR1 LGHNA and CDR2 YSLEER. CDR3 length equals 13 residues. The V end lost 4 bases, the J end lost 6 bases, and 11 bases lay between the germline ends. The CDR3 DNA follows: TGCGCCAGCAGCCCGGGACCCCCGGATACGCAGTATTTT. Its protein is CASSPGPPDTQYF.

The chain combines TRBV20-1 with TRBJ1-2; D perhaps matches TRBD1 (6 bases). From germline, CDR1 is DFQATT and CDR2 SNEGSKA (reference sequence). The V end was cut by 0 bases, the J end by 3 bases, with 11 bases between. The CDR3 contains 14 residues. CDR3 amino acids: CSARDRGQDYGYTF. CDR3 in DNA: TGCAGTGCTAGAGATCGGGGGCAGGACTATGGCTACACCTTC.

This clonotype has only a few counts. CDR3: CASGRQGTNTEAFF. CDR3 sequence (DNA): TGTGCCAGCGGAAGACAGGGGACGAACACTGAAGCTTTCTTT. This chain links TRBV2 with TRBJ1-1; TRBD1 matches at 8 bases. The V and J ends lost 8 bases and 1 base, in that order; junction bases with no gene match: 6. Germline lookup yields CDR1 SNHLY and CDR2 FYNNEI. CDR3 length: 14 residues. Looking up the rest from reference TRBV2 and TRBJ1-1 gives the full variable domain: EPEVTQTPSHQVTQMGQEVILRCVPISNHLYFYWYRQILGQKVEFLVSFYNNEISEKSEIFDDQFSVERPDGSNFTLKIRSTKLEDSAMYFCASGRQGTNTEAFFGQGTRLTVV.

This clonotype was counted between two and nine times. The chain links TRBV20-1 to TRBJ1-6; D uncertain. The germline V gene has CDR1 DFQATT and CDR2 SNEGSKA (reference sequence). The V gene lost 3 bases and the J gene lost 8 bases, with 11 bases spanning the gap. This CDR3 comprises 13 residues. The CDR3 nucleotides read TGCAGTGCTAGTCGCCAGAGTTATTCACCCCTCCACTTT. Encoded protein: CSASRQSYSPLHF.

The V gene is TRBV6-2 or TRBV6-3, the J gene TRBJ1-6; no firm D call. Trimming took off 0 bases at V and 8 bases at J, with 11 bases between the two ends. There are 15 residues in the CDR3. From germline, CDR1 is MNHEY and CDR2 SVGEGT. In DNA, the CDR3 is TGTGCCAGCAGTTACTCGGCTGTTTCGGATTCACCCCTCCACTTT. It yields the protein CASSYSAVSDSPLHF.

This clonotype was detected ten times or more. This sequence joins TRBV29-1 and TRBJ2-1; TRBD1 or TRBD2 may be the D gene (5 bases each). The CDR3 sequence is 14 residues long. Trimming removed 6 bases at V and 4 bases at J, with 16 bases between. The germline V gene encodes CDR1 SQVTM and CDR2 ANQGSEA. This CDR3 is CSVVPGTLYNEQFF. In DNA form, the CDR3 reads TGCAGCGTGGTTCCCGGGACCTTATACAATGAGCAGTTCTTC.

V is TRBV5-6 and J is TRBJ2-5, with a tentative D call TRBD1 (6 bases). In germline, CDR1 is SGHDT, CDR2 YYEEEE. Trimming took 3 bases from V and 7 from J, leaving 13 bases between them. The length of the CDR3 is 13 residues. The CDR3 DNA sequence: TGTGCCAGCAGCTCCAGTCTCAGGGGGACCCAGTACTTC. It translates to CASSSSLRGTQYF.

The genes are TRBV20-1 and TRBJ2-3; D perhaps matches TRBD1 (5 bases). The CDR3 covers 13 residues. V lost 2 bases and J 5 bases, leaving 11 bases between the germline ends. Germline loops: CDR1 DFQATT, CDR2 SNEGSKA (reference sequence). The CDR3 protein is CSARTGREDTQYF. DNA for the CDR3: TGCAGTGCTAGAACCGGCAGGGAAGATACGCAGTATTTT.

This clonotype has more than one count but fewer than ten. The J gene is TRBJ1-3, the V gene TRBV7-3, with D unclear. The V end lost 5 bases, the J end lost 2 bases, and 10 bases lay between the germline ends. Per the germline V gene, CDR1 is SGHTA and CDR2 is FQGTGA. This CDR3 spans 14 amino acids. The CDR3 coding sequence is TGTGCCAGCAGCCCCCGGCAGGCTGGAAACACCATATATTTT. Residues: CASSPRQAGNTIYF.